This T cell receptor (beta chain) originates from a study of neoadjuvant anti-PD-1 for oral cavity cancer (dated by TCRdb to the early 2020s). For the study in its entirety: Before undergoing curative-intent surgical resection, most patients got three to four biweekly nivolumab doses at 3 mg/kg. Patients with complete response, partial response or stable disease by RECIST 1.1 were defined as responders, whereas patients with progression were defined as non-responders. The parent correlative cohort had eleven to twelve patients and a response rate of about 35%. Patients without progression received a fourth nivolumab dose around day 43 and underwent definitive surgical resection on days 50-56.

In the germline V gene, CDR1 corresponds to SGHVS and CDR2 to FNYEAQ. V and J are truncated by 3 bases and 3 bases respectively, leaving an intervening sequence of 14 bases. The CDR3 sequence holds 16 residues, the cysteine and phenylalanine included. The entry retains the CDR3 DNA only, 48 bases that are in frame from base 1. For deep sequencing, PBMC libraries mostly used about 490 ng of input genomic DNA, with six replicates for each sample. Following the manufacturer's instructions, the team built TCRbeta libraries using the immunoSEQ hsTCRbeta kit. Sequencing of the completed libraries took place using an Illumina NovaSeq 6000 S4 flow cell after they had been pooled to 3 nM. From the authors' description of their analysis: Raw data preprocessing and quality control were performed with the immunoSEQ Analyzer. The analysis was restricted to productive rearrangements, with each unique CDR3 amino acid sequence defining a clonotype. Repertoire clonality was estimated as the Gini-Simpson index, which was computed with the R package tcR. Student's t test was used to compare Gini indices, while Pearson correlation assessed associations with tumor size change. TCRdb took this table from immuneACCESS and kept in-frame rearrangements with V and J called. Such tables lack part of the clones; where checked against another copy, unresolved V genes explain under half of the gap, and the rest is unexplained. The DNA gave D and trimming, while V, J and clone size come from that table. Within this sample are under 15,000 clones, with about 70% of them counted one time only. 2% to 3% of the sample lies in the top ten.

In its sample, this clone was seen once. Its antigen target is currently unknown. Within one base of it there is no much larger clone, and no base qualities were kept. The full study reports these points: Higher pretreatment blood Treg/Th17 ratios correlated with higher pretreatment blood TCRbeta clonality and lower post-treatment tumor TCRbeta clonality. The TCR analyses had only a few patients in each response group, and the authors called for validation in larger cohorts. Within PBMCs, T cell clonality (Gini index) was significantly higher in non-responders than responders after neoadjuvant nivolumab.

The time point tag for this specimen amounts to: after neoadjuvant nivolumab, at surgical resection. None of the patients had received prior systemic or radiation treatment, and all were newly diagnosed with stage II-IVA oral cavity squamous cell carcinoma. Everyone in the cohort had locally advanced, HPV-negative oral cavity squamous cell carcinoma. No culture maintenance or expansion was done, as the peripheral blood mononuclear cells went straight to analysis. Samples were obtained from a longitudinal correlative study of a single-arm phase II trial of neoadjuvant nivolumab in oral cavity squamous cell carcinoma. Genomic DNA-based TCRbeta sequencing was performed on subject-matched pre- and post-treatment PBMCs and tumors from three responders and three non-responders. Peripheral blood mononuclear cells were collected once before nivolumab treatment and again after treatment, at the time of surgery. The Maxwell RSC DNA from Cells kit was used to isolate genomic DNA from PBMCs.

The chain is assembled from TRBV7-6 and TRBJ2-2; the D gene is perhaps TRBD2, on 6 matching bases. The material sequenced was PBMCs, taken after nivolumab (anti-PD-1) treatment. The receptor was isolated from a person aged 40 to 85 with oral cavity squamous cell carcinoma. CDR3 sequence: CASSLGMRDYTGELFF. The DNA sequence is given as TGTGCCAGCAGCTTGGGGATGCGGGACTACACCGGGGAGCTGTTTTTT.